This T cell receptor beta chain was identified during a study of blood T cells in healthy people across ages. Study-wide findings and caveats: Whereas aged donors had fewer naive CD4+ cells, long-lived donors had more of them and higher diversity. TCR beta diversity correlated strongly with naive T cell percentage. TCR beta diversity, measured per million T cells, fell in a roughly linear way with age.

Alongside a J-beta primer mix, a sample-barcoded 5' primer served in a second PCR lasting about 7 to 12 cycles. Every sample gave at least 2.5 million paired-end reads containing CDR3. TCRdb re-derived calls from the 5' RACE reads in MiXCR, one entry per CDR3 protein. The table records about 1.1 million distinct CDR3 sequences, 30% to 40% of them present only once. The germline V and J ends were trimmed by 8 bases and 2 bases, with 14 bases remaining between them. Germline V gives CDR1 LGHDT, CDR2 YNNKEL (reference sequence). CDR3 length: 14 residues. This clonotype turned up a few times. Its antigen is as yet unknown.

The source is a man aged 18 to 29 in good health. The sample consisted of blood. This chain joins TRBV3-1 and TRBJ2-3; D remains unclear. Here the CDR3 reads CASAPGEFTDTQYF. CDR3 nucleotides: TGTGCCAGCGCCCCCGGCGAGTTCACAGATACGCAGTATTTT.